One T cell receptor beta chain is described in this entry. Original methodology: Reference gene primer amplification yielded estimated nucleated cell counts. Method: immunoSEQ multiplex PCR; TCRdb's copy keeps in-frame clones and lacks some. V and J calls and clone size are copied from that table; D and trimming were computed from the DNA. The data show roughly 200,000 clones, with under 90% seen just once and roughly a fifth held by the top ten. These data originate in a study of blood T cell repertoires in COVID-19. Germline V gene sequence: CDR1 KGHSH, CDR2 LQKENI. CDR3 length: 12 amino acids. Trimming pared 6 bases from V and 6 bases from J, leaving 11 bases between.

Input material: peripheral blood. The V gene is TRBV18, the J gene TRBJ1-1, with a weak D call TRBD1 (6 bases). This receptor was identified in a human donor in a cohort sampled during active COVID-19. CDR3 residues: CASSPTGSEAFF. CDR3 bases: TGTGCCAGCTCCCCTACAGGGTCTGAAGCTTTCTTT.